One sample yielded the 25 T cell receptor beta chains listed below, sequenced in a study of CD8 T cells in ankylosing spondylitis. Via MiXCR, TCRdb re-called the 5' RACE reads, giving one row per CDR3 protein. The sample contains 15,000 or so distinct CDR3 sequences, less than 9.5% of which appear only once. Sequences were obtained from blood. The receptors were sampled from a male donor with ankylosing spondylitis or in good health (not recorded which).

This rearrangement joins TRBV20-1 to TRBJ2-2, with TRBD2 matching 11 bases. Germline V CDR1 and CDR2: DFQATT, SNEGSKA (reference sequence). Trimming removed 6 bases from V and 3 bases from J; junction bases left unmatched: 6. This CDR3 comprises 15 residues. CDR3 loop: CSANSGGAYTGELFF. CDR3 coding DNA: TGCAGTGCAAATAGCGGGGGGGCGTACACCGGGGAGCTGTTTTTT.

This clonotype was observed many times. J is TRBJ2-1 and V is TRBV20-1, with TRBD2 identical over 11 bases. The CDR3 sequence is 15 residues long. The germline V gene encodes CDR1 DFQATT and CDR2 SNEGSKA (reference sequence). V lost 8 bases to trimming and J lost 4 bases; unmatched junction nucleotides: 10. CDR3 sequence reads: CSTRDLAGGYNEQFF. CDR3 DNA: TGCAGTACCCGGGACCTAGCGGGAGGATACAATGAGCAGTTCTTC.

This clonotype was counted ten times or more. This rearrangement joins TRBV3-1 to TRBJ2-1; no definite D call. This CDR3 has 14 amino acids. The germline gives CDR1 LGHDT, CDR2 YNNKEL (reference sequence). Trimming cost V 5 bases and J 8 bases, with 16 bases left between them. The CDR3 bases are TGTGCCAGCAGCTCCAGAACTCTGCCCTATGAGCAGTTCTTC. It translates to CASSSRTLPYEQFF.

In its sample, this clonotype is large. The rearrangement joins TRBV7-9 to TRBJ1-1; no reliable D call. The germline CDR1 and CDR2 sequences are SEHNR and FQNEAQ (reference sequence). The CDR3 loop spans 14 amino acids. V lost 0 bases and J lost 5, with 10 bases in between. The CDR3 is CASSLAGGWTEAFF. CDR3 sequence (DNA): TGTGCCAGCAGCTTAGCCGGTGGATGGACTGAAGCTTTCTTT.

A few counts support this clonotype. The rearrangement joins TRBV29-1 to TRBJ2-2, with D hard to call. The germline V and J ends were trimmed by 6 bases and 4 bases, with 12 bases remaining between them. There are 13 residues in the CDR3. Germline V CDR1 and CDR2: SQVTM, ANQGSEA. The DNA of the CDR3 is TGCAGCGTCATCCCCAAGAGCACCGGGGAGCTGTTTTTT. It specifies CSVIPKSTGELFF.

Only a few counts were recorded for this clonotype. The chain carries TRBV28 and TRBJ2-3, with 8 bases that match TRBD1. Germline trimming cut 11 bases from V and 6 bases from J; bases unmatched to any gene: 13. This CDR3 has 14 residues. Germline CDR1 MDHEN, CDR2 SYDVKM. CDR3 sequence reads: CAVAIRTGTDTQYF. The DNA of the CDR3 is TGTGCCGTAGCAATCAGGACAGGGACCGATACGCAGTATTTT.

The V call is TRBV20-1, the J call TRBJ2-2; a weak D match, TRBD2 (6 bases). V dropped 3 bases and J dropped 7 bases, with 9 bases sitting between them. Germline V gene lookup returns CDR1 DFQATT and CDR2 SNEGSKA (reference sequence). The CDR3 is 12 residues long. The CDR3 sequence is CSASRGIGELFF. CDR3 DNA sequence: TGCAGTGCTAGCCGGGGGATCGGGGAGCTGTTTTTT.

CDR3 sequence: CASSPAVTKETQYF. The CDR3 region has the DNA TGTGCCAGCAGCCCGGCGGTGACAAAAGAGACCCAGTACTTC. The J gene is TRBJ2-5, the V gene TRBV6-2 or TRBV6-3; D unclear. The V end lost 6 bases, the J end lost 3 bases, and 14 bases lay between the germline ends. Germline V gene data show CDR1 as MNHEY and CDR2 as SVGEGT. This CDR3 contains 14 residues.

Many counts were recorded for this clonotype. V usage is TRBV7-2 and J usage is TRBJ2-2, with D possibly TRBD2 on 6 matching bases. The CDR3 runs 15 residues. Germline loops: CDR1 SGHTA, CDR2 FQGNSA. Trimming removed 7 bases from V and 4 bases from J, with 16 bases in between. CDR3 coding DNA: TGTGCCAGCACTAAAAAGGGAGGTGCCACCGGGGAGCTGTTTTTT. The encoded protein is CASTKKGGATGELFF.

This clonotype was counted ten times or more. This rearrangement joins TRBV20-1 to TRBJ2-2; TRBD2 matches at 10 bases. The CDR3 contains 15 residues. V lost 2 bases, J lost 6 bases, and 6 bases stayed unmatched. Germline loops: CDR1 DFQATT, CDR2 SNEGSKA (reference sequence). The CDR3 sequence is CSARPFGLAAGELFF. The CDR3 coding sequence is TGCAGTGCTAGACCTTTCGGACTAGCGGCCGGGGAGCTGTTTTTT.

The chain uses TRBV11-2 and TRBJ1-5; a weak D match, TRBD1 (5 bases). The CDR3 sequence is 14 residues long. Trimming shortened V by 5 bases and J by 5 bases, and 13 bases separated the two germline ends. Germline V gene sequence: CDR1 SGHAT, CDR2 FQNNGV. CDR3 sequence reads: CASSQDRGYQPQHF. CDR3 DNA: TGTGCCAGCAGCCAAGATCGGGGGTATCAGCCCCAGCATTTT.

This clonotype appeared a few times. This chain joins TRBV29-1 and TRBJ1-1, with TRBD1 as a possible D gene (6 bases). Trimming left V 3 bases short and J 12 bases short, with 17 bases between. Germline CDR1 is SQVTM and CDR2 is ANQGSEA. The CDR3 loop spans 12 amino acids. DNA of the CDR3: TGCAGCGTTGATGGGACAATCGGTATCCCTTTCTTT. Protein: CSVDGTIGIPFF.

The chain is built from TRBV19 and TRBJ2-1; 11 nucleotides align to TRBD2. Losses at the gene ends were 5 bases for V and 7 bases for J; bases not matched to a gene: 7. Germline CDR1 is LNHDA and CDR2 is SQIVND (reference sequence). The CDR3 length is 15 residues. Here the CDR3 reads CASSGQLAGENEQFF. DNA for the CDR3: TGTGCCAGTAGTGGACAACTAGCGGGAGAGAATGAGCAGTTCTTC.

This clonotype was picked up many times. The chain links TRBV7-2 to TRBJ1-1; the D is unclear. Germline V gene lookup returns CDR1 SGHTA and CDR2 FQGNSA. Trimming stripped 8 bases from V and 3 bases from J, with 13 bases between. The length of the CDR3 is 13 residues. CDR3 protein: CASGIGVDTEAFF. The CDR3 DNA sequence: TGTGCCAGCGGGATCGGGGTGGACACTGAAGCTTTCTTT.

The chain carries TRBV29-1 and TRBJ2-2; TRBD1 aligns across 7 bases. V dropped 6 bases and J dropped 4; count of bases not matched to a gene: 11. Germline loops: CDR1 SQVTM, CDR2 ANQGSEA. CDR3 size: 15 residues. CDR3 amino acids: CSVGDRLPSTGELFF. Written as DNA, the CDR3 is TGCAGCGTCGGGGACAGACTTCCCTCCACCGGGGAGCTGTTTTTT.

In its sample, this clonotype was seen a few times. The rearrangement joins TRBV11-2 to TRBJ1-1; TRBD1 aligns across 7 bases. The CDR3 is 15 amino acids. J lost 5 bases, V lost 5 bases, and 11 bases had no gene match. Germline CDR1 SGHAT, CDR2 FQNNGV. The CDR3 region has the DNA TGTGCCAGCAGCACCGAGGGGCACAGGGGAACTGAAGCTTTCTTT. Its translation: CASSTEGHRGTEAFF.

The J gene is TRBJ2-1, the V gene TRBV4-3; weak D call: TRBD2 (7 bases). This CDR3 comprises 14 residues. Per germline, CDR1 LGHNA and CDR2 YSLEER. Trimming took 1 base from V and 6 from J, leaving 10 bases between them. DNA for the CDR3: TGCGCCAGCAGCCAAGGGGGGGGGCTCAATGAGCAGTTCTTC. Translating it yields CASSQGGGLNEQFF.

This chain uses TRBV7-9 with TRBJ1-1; 7 nucleotides align to TRBD1. CDR1 is SEHNR and CDR2 is FQNEAQ in the germline V gene (reference sequence). V was clipped by 1 base and J by 5 bases; unmatched bases: 7. The CDR3 extends over 15 amino acids. CDR3 in amino acids: CASSLGQGSRTEAFF. CDR3 in DNA: TGTGCCAGCAGCTTAGGACAGGGTTCGAGGACTGAAGCTTTCTTT. The complete variable domain, with remaining parts taken from reference TRBV7-9 and TRBJ1-1, reads DTGVSQNPRHKITKRGQNVTFRCDPISEHNRLYWYRQTLGQGPEFLTYFQNEAQLEKSRLLSDRFSAERPKGSFSTLEIQRTEQGDSAMYLCASSLGQGSRTEAFFGQGTRLTVV.

This clonotype was counted ten times or more. The CDR3 protein is CSARDVAFSSTDTQYF. CDR3 DNA: TGCAGTGCTAGAGATGTGGCCTTCTCTAGCACAGATACGCAGTATTTT. The gene calls are TRBV20-1 and TRBJ2-3, with D unclear. Trimming took 0 bases from V and 0 from J, leaving 13 bases between them. The CDR3 contains 16 residues. Germline V gene lookup returns CDR1 DFQATT and CDR2 SNEGSKA (reference sequence).

The rearrangement joins TRBV28 to TRBJ2-4; D is perhaps TRBD2 (6 bases). V lost 4 bases, J lost 3 bases, and 10 bases lay in between. The CDR3 sequence is 14 residues long. Germline-derived CDR1 and CDR2 are MDHEN and SYDVKM. The CDR3 region is CASSSRRGKNIQYF. CDR3 DNA: TGTGCCAGCAGTTCTAGGCGGGGCAAAAACATTCAGTACTTC.

The sample holds many counts of this clonotype. The junction departs from germline at one end; a sequencing error may be responsible. The J gene is TRBJ2-1, the V gene TRBV7-9; 7 bases match TRBD2. This CDR3 region has 13 residues. Looked up from germline, CDR1 is SEHNR and CDR2 is FQNEAQ (reference sequence). The CDR3 sequence is CASSLAANNEQFF. CDR3 nucleotide sequence: TGTGCCAGCAGCCTAGCGGCTAACAATGAGCAGTTCTTC.

This clonotype was found many times. This chain links TRBV6-2 or TRBV6-3 with TRBJ2-7; no clear D gene. Germline V gene sequence: CDR1 MNHEY, CDR2 SVGEGT. The CDR3 extends over 16 amino acids. Trimming took off 2 bases at V and 7 bases at J, with 21 bases between the two ends. Here the CDR3 reads CASSYTLPSQFWEQYV. The CDR3 bases are TGTGCCAGCAGTTACACGTTGCCCAGTCAATTTTGGGAGCAGTACGTC.

This clonotype was detected many times. V and J are TRBV10-3 and TRBJ2-3; D perhaps matches TRBD2 (5 bases). V was cut by 3 bases and J by 4 bases, with 8 bases left in between. This CDR3 comprises 13 residues. In germline, CDR1 is ENHRY, CDR2 SYGVKD. The CDR3 sequence: CAISEEGSDTQYF. DNA of the CDR3: TGTGCCATCAGTGAAGAGGGTTCAGATACGCAGTATTTT.

This clonotype is medium-sized in the sample. The V call is TRBV7-3, the J call TRBJ2-2; TRBD1 aligns across 7 bases. V lost 4 bases and J lost 4; bases outside the gene matches: 0. From germline, CDR1 is SGHTA and CDR2 FQGTGA. The CDR3 has 13 residues. As DNA, the CDR3 is TGTGCCAGCAGCTCAGGGGGCACCGGGGAGCTGTTTTTT. The encoded protein is CASSSGGTGELFF.

In this sample, this clonotype turned up many times. This rearrangement joins TRBV30 to TRBJ2-1; 7 bases are shared with TRBD1. There are 12 residues in the CDR3. The trim removed 0 bases at V and 9 bases at J, leaving 2 bases unmatched. The germline V gene encodes CDR1 GTSNPN and CDR2 SVGIG (reference sequence). The DNA of the CDR3 is TGTGCCTGGAGTGTACAGGGGATTGAGCAGTTCTTC. Amino acid sequence: CAWSVQGIEQFF.